This T cell receptor beta chain was documented in a study of T cell clonality in common variable immunodeficiency (dated by TCRdb to between 2014 and 2017). Broader findings and caveats from the paper: The authors noted that sequencing repertoires of T cell subpopulations would be needed to clarify what caused the increased clonality in CVID. Even though DNA input was equal, the average per sample came to 82,000 or so unique sequences for controls compared with approximately 30,000 for CVID samples. Fewer TCRbeta clones were shared among CVID subjects than among healthy controls (p < 0.0001). Correlations between repertoire features and clinical complications were limited by patient heterogeneity within the CVID cohort. CVID TCRbeta sequences reportedly showed fewer deletions and N-nucleotide insertions and lacked highly modified clones with 13 or more V deletions. Compared with healthy controls, CVID subjects showed increased TCRbeta clonality (t-test p = 0.018), a feature most characteristic of about a third of subjects.

Predominantly Caucasian heritage was noted among both the CVID patients and the healthy controls. Heparinized peripheral whole blood samples of about 4.5 to 8.5 ml were obtained from each donor. Genomic DNA from adults with common variable immune deficiency (CVID) and from healthy adult controls was the source for sequencing TCRbeta CDR3 repertoires. The control group comprised some 22 healthy adult volunteers, some 12 female and around ten male, aged 23 to 66 years with a mean age of 34. Diluted blood was subjected to density centrifugation over Hypaque 1077 or Ficoll-Paque for isolation of peripheral blood mononuclear cells. Genomic DNA was extracted from unsorted mononuclear cells by Qiagen column purification or by a centrifugation-based method. Equivalent amounts of genomic DNA from CVID and control samples were used as sequencing input. For every sample, a 60 bp segment covering the rearranged TCRbeta CDR3 region was amplified and then sequenced. The immunoSEQ assay, a bias-corrected multiplex PCR with high-throughput sequencing, was employed for TCRbeta amplification. The study's processing was this. Every unique nucleotide sequence counted as a clone and was annotated with V, D and J genes, copy number and frequency. Sequences were labeled productive if in frame, and non-productive if out of frame or containing stop codons. As previously described, clonality was calculated on the basis of Shannon's entropy. The predicted amino acid sequences of productive clones were used to derive the mean CDR3 Kyte-Doolittle hydropathy. Using the R hclust function, scaled V gene usage was clustered hierarchically with Manhattan distance and complete linkage. Clone sharing by CDR3 amino acid sequence was assessed by resampling 12 repertoires per group over 100 rounds. The repertoires were searched for about 70 published EBV-specific and a few hundred published CMV-specific TCRbeta sequences. Analysis left out a couple of CVID samples that produced under 10,000 sequences, so 45 or so CVID repertoires remained. Imported from immuneACCESS, the table was reduced by TCRdb to in-frame sequences with V and J called. These copies leave out some clones; in studies compared against another copy, an unresolved V gene accounts for under half, and the cause of the remainder is not known. Clone size and V and J calls were adopted from that table, with D and trimming inferred from the DNA. This sample is represented by 40,000 to 55,000 clones, with no singletons among them. The ten largest clones add up to approximately 5.9% of the sample.

This clone was seen many times. What antigen it recognizes has not been identified. The sequence runs out 3 residues before the end of the CDR3; the remainder is reconstructed from the germline J gene. The sample carries other DNA sequences with the same CDR3. Compared with germline, V lacks 8 bases and J lacks 2 bases; bases without a gene match: 15. Inclusive of the bounding cysteine and phenylalanine, the CDR3 is 17 residues long. The DNA has 42 bases, all within the CDR3, and is read from base 1. CDR1 and CDR2 are read off the germline V gene (reference sequence) as LNHDA and SQIVND. The sequence derives from a person aged 18 to 69 in good health. Sequenced: peripheral blood mononuclear cells. The chain is made from TRBV19 and TRBJ1-3, with 7 junctional bases fitting TRBD1. CDR3 DNA, as far as it was read: TGTGCCAGTCGGGGGACAGCCGGAAGGAGAGCTGGAAACACC. The encoded protein is CASRGTAGRRAGNT. The entire CDR3 is CASRGTAGRRAGNTIYF.